This T cell receptor (beta chain) was sequenced for a study of shared clonotypes between healthy human individuals. The germline V gene has CDR1 KGHSH and CDR2 LQKENI. CDR3 length equals 15 residues. Trimming cost V 4 bases and J 4 bases; bases outside gene matches: 7. Caucasian adults residing in Nashville, Tennessee made up all the donors. This clone was found once. Its antigen is not known. Clones were read by immunoSEQ multiplex PCR, and TCRdb kept only the in-frame ones, dropping some. The data show 1 million to 1.2 million clones, about 72% seen once. Study results and caveats: Among donors, clonotype sharing was expected to be affected by sequencing depth. Memory subsets had estimated richness that was generally smaller than that of naive subsets. With several donors compared, roughly 5% of naive CD4 clonotypes were shared.

This sequence was found in a man aged 18 to 35 in good health. Some clones in this sample may be carry-over from other donors' samples. The genes are TRBV18 and TRBJ2-5, with TRBD1 matching 9 bases. Sequencing was performed on memory CD4+ T cells from PBMCs. Indicated subset: CD45RA-negative fraction. Here the CDR3 reads CASSQRTGERETQYF. CDR3 DNA sequence: TGTGCCAGCTCACAGAGGACAGGGGAGAGAGAGACCCAGTACTTC.